This passage covers 10 T cell receptor beta chains from one sample sequenced in a study of T cells in localized non-small cell lung cancer. Clones were sequenced by immunoSEQ multiplex PCR, and TCRdb holds only the in-frame ones, with some missing. The sample includes tens of thousands of clones, 90% to 95% of them seen just once. Specimen: peripheral blood, collected before any cancer treatment. The receptors shown here come from an older female donor with stage I lung adenocarcinoma.

The chain couples TRBV19 to TRBJ2-7, with a possible D match to TRBD1 (5 bases). Per the germline V gene, CDR1 is LNHDA and CDR2 is SQIVND (reference sequence). Deletions cut 3 bases from V and 6 bases from J, with 6 bases between. This CDR3 comprises 11 residues. Written as DNA, the CDR3 is TGTGCCAGTAGTATTAGGGGCGAGCAGTACTTC. This encodes CASSIRGEQYF.

This chain uses TRBV19 with TRBJ2-2, with 8 bases matching TRBD2. Germline V gene sequence: CDR1 LNHDA, CDR2 SQIVND (reference sequence). Trimming removed 7 bases from V and 8 bases from J; junction bases left unmatched: 9. The CDR3 covers 14 residues. The CDR3 sequence is CASTPTGGVGELFF. CDR3 nucleotides: TGTGCCAGTACCCCCACGGGGGGGGTTGGGGAGCTGTTTTTT.

This clone was recorded only once. This chain joins TRBV4-1 and TRBJ1-2; no clear D. V lost 0 bases to trimming and J lost 5 bases, with 13 bases between them. From germline, CDR1 is MGHRA and CDR2 YSYEKL. This CDR3 region has 15 residues. The CDR3 DNA sequence: TGCGCCAGCAGCCAAGATAAGACGGATTATTATGGCTACACCTTC. It codes for CASSQDKTDYYGYTF.

This chain joins TRBV18 and TRBJ1-1; weak D call: TRBD1 (5 bases). The CDR3 runs to 14 residues. V was trimmed by 0 bases and J by 2 bases, leaving 7 bases between them. Germline values: CDR1 KGHSH, CDR2 LQKENI. CDR3 region: CASSPPQGNTEAFF. CDR3 DNA: TGTGCCAGCTCACCACCTCAGGGTAACACTGAAGCTTTCTTT.

The chain has TRBV5-1 and TRBJ2-7; 10 positions match TRBD1. The CDR3 covers 15 residues. Germline V gene data show CDR1 as SGHRS and CDR2 as YFSETQ. Unmatched junction bases numbered 4, after V lost 0 bases and J lost 4 bases. The CDR3: CASSLVPGQGYEQYV. The CDR3 DNA follows: TGCGCCAGCAGCTTGGTTCCGGGACAGGGGTACGAGCAGTACGTC.

The genes are TRBV7-2 and TRBJ1-2; 8 nucleotides line up with TRBD1. The CDR3 is 18 amino acids. Germline-derived CDR1 and CDR2 are SGHTA and FQGNSA. V was pared by 1 base and J by 0 bases, with 10 bases of the junction left unmatched. The chain's CDR3 is CASSLGLQGALANYGYTF. The CDR3 DNA sequence: TGTGCCAGCAGCTTAGGTCTGCAGGGGGCCCTCGCTAACTATGGCTACACCTTC. Variable domain in full (rest from reference TRBV7-2 and TRBJ1-2): GAGVSQSPSNKVTEKGKDVELRCDPISGHTALYWYRQSLGQGLEFLIYFQGNSAPDKSGLPSDRFSAERTGGSVSTLTIQRTQQEDSAVYLCASSLGLQGALANYGYTFGSGTRLTVV.

The chain has TRBV23-1 and TRBJ2-1; 12 nucleotides line up with TRBD2. TRBV23-1 is an open reading frame whose function is uncertain. The CDR3 contains 16 residues. V gave up 0 bases and J gave up 7 bases; unmatched junction bases: 4. The CDR3 is CASSQSETSGGNEQFF. The CDR3 region has the DNA TGCGCCAGCAGTCAATCGGAGACTAGCGGGGGAAATGAGCAGTTCTTC.

The chain links TRBV18 to TRBJ1-5; 7 bases align to TRBD1. V shed 0 bases, J shed 0 bases, and the junction held 5 bases outside the gene matches. Germline CDR1 and CDR2: KGHSH and LQKENI. The CDR3 runs to 17 residues. Here the CDR3 DNA reads TGTGCCAGCTCACCACCGGGGACAGCATATAGCAATCAGCCCCAGCATTTT. Translation: CASSPPGTAYSNQPQHF.

This clone was seen only once. The chain recombines TRBV5-6 with TRBJ1-1; possibly TRBD1 for D (6 bases). Deletions cut 0 bases from V and 4 bases from J, with 10 bases between. The V gene's germline CDR1 is SGHDT and CDR2 YYEEEE. There are 14 residues in the CDR3. CDR3 loop: CASSLAGAFTEAFF. The CDR3 DNA reads as TGTGCCAGCAGCTTGGCAGGGGCGTTCACTGAAGCTTTCTTT.

CDR3 sequence (DNA): TGTGCCAGCAGTAAGCTGGCTACCGGGGAGCTGTTTTTT. This gives the protein CASSKLATGELFF. V usage is TRBV2 and J usage is TRBJ2-2; D call uncertain. Trimming removed 5 bases at V and 5 bases at J, with 9 bases between. Germline CDR1 and CDR2: SNHLY and FYNNEI. The length of the CDR3 is 13 residues.